This T cell receptor beta chain was profiled in a study of regulatory T cells in long-lasting Graves disease. Looking at the study overall: New Graves' disease cases had less than 3 months of antithyroid drugs. General study findings and limits: Sample size, which was small, may have reduced accuracy.

iRepertoire HTBI primers and Arm-PCR of CDR3 regions built TCR beta libraries. In the original workflow: Among the samples, roughly 65 TRBV and more than twelve TRBJ segments were identified. In TCRdb, the multiplex PCR reads were re-called with MiXCR into one record per CDR3 protein. These V and J calls derive from TCRdb rather than the authors' analysis. The data show approximately 300,000 distinct CDR3 sequences, with under 20% seen just once and roughly 40% held by the top ten. This clonotype appeared many times. As yet, its antigen is unknown. Trimming stripped 0 bases from V and 5 bases from J, with 13 bases between. The CDR3 totals 15 residues. Germline V gives CDR1 MNHEY, CDR2 SVGEGT. The time point here: newly diagnosed GD, antithyroid drugs for less than 3 months. From RNA extracted from PBMCs, the TCR library was made. Peripheral blood, approximately 9 milliliters per patient, was collected in EDTA tubes.

This receptor was taken from a female donor with Graves disease. J is TRBJ2-5 and V is TRBV6-2 or TRBV6-3; possibly TRBD1 for D (6 bases). The sample consisted of peripheral blood mononuclear cells (PBMCs), taken at new diagnosis, from a patient treated with antithyroid drugs. Here the CDR3 DNA reads TGTGCCAGCAGTTACTCAGGGGGTACCTCTGAGACCCAGTACTTC. Protein product: CASSYSGGTSETQYF.